The 11 T cell receptor beta chains given below trace back to one sample, sequenced in a study of human T cells and chemical hapten exposure. TCRdb itself ran the RACE reads through MiXCR, one entry per CDR3 protein. The data show 130,000 or so distinct CDR3 sequences, 9% to 10% seen once. Time point denoted: healthy volunteer bleed at 2 weeks. Unseparated into fractions, whole blood served as the source from which total RNA was extracted. Sequencing was done on a sample of whole blood. The receptors originated from a male donor in good health. Some clones in this sample may be carry-over from other donors' samples.

This rearrangement joins TRBV5-4 to TRBJ2-7; either TRBD1 or TRBD2 may fit D (6 bases each). Deletions cut 4 bases from V and 4 bases from J, with 15 bases between. Germline V gene sequence: CDR1 SGHNT, CDR2 YYREEE (reference sequence). The CDR3 is 14 amino acids. The CDR3 protein is CASSPKEGEYEQYF. CDR3 DNA sequence: TGTGCCAGCAGCCCCAAGGAGGGGGAATACGAGCAGTACTTC.

The V gene is TRBV6-5, the J gene TRBJ2-4; 12 bases are shared with TRBD1. The V and J ends lost 10 bases and 2 bases, in that order; junction bases with no gene match: 9. Germline-derived CDR1 and CDR2 are MNHEY and SVGAGI. This CDR3 region has 16 residues. CDR3 coding DNA: TGTGCCACCGGGACAGGGGGCGAGTTTTCCAAAAACATTCAGTACTTC. Translation gives CATGTGGEFSKNIQYF.

The chain carries TRBV2 and TRBJ2-7; maybe TRBD2 (5 bases). CDR1 and CDR2 from the germline V gene are SNHLY and FYNNEI. This CDR3 is 13 amino acids long. Trimming stripped 6 bases from V and 2 bases from J, with 11 bases between. CDR3 residues: CASRFRETYEQYF. The DNA for the CDR3 is TGTGCCAGCAGGTTTAGGGAGACCTACGAGCAGTACTTC.

This clonotype has a handful of counts. This chain connects TRBV12-3 or TRBV12-4 to TRBJ1-2; the D is unclear. V was pared by 6 bases and J by 12 bases, with 14 bases between. The CDR3 loop spans 11 amino acids. The CDR3 loop reads CASRLRESNTF. In nucleotides, the CDR3 is TGTGCCAGCAGATTACGGGAAAGCAACACCTTC.

The chain combines TRBV6-5 with TRBJ1-1; D not resolved. The germline V gene encodes CDR1 MNHEY and CDR2 SVGAGI. The germline V and J ends were trimmed by 2 bases and 7 bases, with 11 bases remaining between them. This CDR3 has 13 residues. CDR3 in amino acids: CASSYHSGDEAFF. CDR3 DNA: TGTGCCAGCAGTTACCATTCCGGCGATGAAGCTTTCTTT.

The V call is TRBV7-8, the J call TRBJ2-7, with D perhaps matching TRBD1 or TRBD2 (5 bases each). Trimming removed 8 bases from V and 2 bases from J, with 7 bases in between. Germline V gene lookup returns CDR1 SGHVS and CDR2 FQNEAQ. The CDR3 runs 11 residues. Written as DNA, the CDR3 is TGTGCCAGCGGGGGTACCTACGAGCAGTACTTC. Translation: CASGGTYEQYF. Full variable domain (rest looked up from reference TRBV7-8 and TRBJ2-7): GAGVSQSPRYKVAKRGQDVALRCDPISGHVSLFWYQQALGQGPEFLTYFQNEAQLDKSGLPSDRFFAERPEGSVSTLKIQRTQQEDSAVYLCASGGTYEQYFGPGTRLTVT.

The chain combines TRBV7-9 with TRBJ2-7, with D perhaps assigned TRBD1 or TRBD2 (5 bases each). The CDR3 runs to 16 residues. V was cut by 2 bases and J by 4 bases, with 18 bases left in between. Germline values: CDR1 SEHNR, CDR2 FQNEAQ (reference sequence). For the CDR3, the DNA is TGTGCCAGCAGCTTAAAGAGGGGTGAGAGGATTTACGAGCAGTACTTC. This codes for CASSLKRGERIYEQYF.

This clonotype is a singleton in its sample. The germline gene is not matched at one end of the junction; a read error may be the cause. The chain recombines TRBV24-1 with TRBJ1-1; no clear D. The CDR3 runs 10 residues. Germline loops: CDR1 KGHDR, CDR2 SFDVKD. CDR3 nucleotides: TGTGCCACCCCCGGACTTAGGTGGCTCTTT. It codes for CATPGLRWLF.

The chain uses TRBV5-5 and TRBJ2-1, with TRBD1 matching over 9 bases. Germline assignment: CDR1 SGHKS and CDR2 YYEKEE (reference sequence). V shed 3 bases and J 7 bases; nucleotides not matched to a gene: 8. CDR3 length equals 15 residues. The CDR3 DNA sequence: TGTGCCAGCAGCTCAGGGACAGGGATACTAAATGAGCAGTTCTTC. Its translation is CASSSGTGILNEQFF.

The chain carries TRBV7-9 and TRBJ1-1, with 7 bases lining up with TRBD1. Trimming cost V 5 bases and J 3 bases; bases outside gene matches: 6. This CDR3 contains 14 residues. Germline V gives CDR1 SEHNR, CDR2 FQNEAQ (reference sequence). CDR3 in amino acids: CASSHRDRYTEAFF. CDR3 nucleotides: TGTGCCAGCAGCCACCGGGACAGATACACTGAAGCTTTCTTT.

This clonotype was counted at least ten times. V usage is TRBV2 and J usage is TRBJ2-5, with D possibly matching TRBD2 (5 bases). CDR3 length: 14 residues. Trimming removed 8 bases at V and 0 bases at J, with 13 bases between. The germline V gene encodes CDR1 SNHLY and CDR2 FYNNEI. The CDR3 DNA is TGTGCCAGCCAAGAGGGAGTGTACCAAGAGACCCAGTACTTC. It encodes CASQEGVYQETQYF.